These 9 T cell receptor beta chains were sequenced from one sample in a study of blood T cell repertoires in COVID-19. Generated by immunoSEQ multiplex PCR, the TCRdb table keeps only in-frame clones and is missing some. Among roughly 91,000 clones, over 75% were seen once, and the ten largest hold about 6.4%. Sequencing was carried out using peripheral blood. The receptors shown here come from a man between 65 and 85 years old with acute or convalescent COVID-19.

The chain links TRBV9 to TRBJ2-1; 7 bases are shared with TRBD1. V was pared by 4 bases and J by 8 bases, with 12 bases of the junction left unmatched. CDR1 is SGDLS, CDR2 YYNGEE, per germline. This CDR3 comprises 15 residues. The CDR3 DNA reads TGTGCCAGCAGCCCCCGGACAGGTTTTATCGATGAGCAGTTCTTC. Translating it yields CASSPRTGFIDEQFF.

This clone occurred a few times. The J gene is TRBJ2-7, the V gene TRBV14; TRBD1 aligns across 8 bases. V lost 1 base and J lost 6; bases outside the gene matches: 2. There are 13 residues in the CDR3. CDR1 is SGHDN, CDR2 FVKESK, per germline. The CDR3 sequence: CASSQGTGTEQYF. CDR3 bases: TGTGCCAGCAGCCAAGGGACAGGGACCGAGCAGTACTTC.

The CDR3 coding sequence is TGTGCCAGCAGCATGGCTTCAAGGGGAGAGACCCAGTACTTC. Translated, it gives CASSMASRGETQYF. The chain links TRBV7-6 to TRBJ2-5, with D tentatively TRBD1 (5 bases). This CDR3 spans 14 amino acids. The V gene lost 5 bases and the J gene lost 4 bases, with 14 bases spanning the gap. CDR1 and CDR2 (germline): SGHVS, FNYEAQ.

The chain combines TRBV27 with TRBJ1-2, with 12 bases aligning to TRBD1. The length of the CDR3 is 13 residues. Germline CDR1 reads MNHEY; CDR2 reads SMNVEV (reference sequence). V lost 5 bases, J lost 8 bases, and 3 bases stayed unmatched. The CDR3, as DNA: TGTGCCAGCAGTGGAGGGACAGGGGGCGGCTACACCTTC. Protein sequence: CASSGGTGGGYTF.

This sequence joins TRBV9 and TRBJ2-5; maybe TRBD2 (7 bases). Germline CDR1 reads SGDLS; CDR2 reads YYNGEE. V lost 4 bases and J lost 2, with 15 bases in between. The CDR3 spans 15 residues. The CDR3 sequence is CASSPGGGGQETQYF. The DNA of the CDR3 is TGTGCCAGCAGCCCTGGGGGGGGCGGGCAAGAGACCCAGTACTTC.

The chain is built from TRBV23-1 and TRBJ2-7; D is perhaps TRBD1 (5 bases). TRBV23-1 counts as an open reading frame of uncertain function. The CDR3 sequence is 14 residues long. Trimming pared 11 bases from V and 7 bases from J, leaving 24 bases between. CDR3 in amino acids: CAGRGRTPEEEQYV. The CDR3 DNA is TGCGCCGGAAGGGGAAGGACACCCGAAGAAGAGCAGTACGTC.

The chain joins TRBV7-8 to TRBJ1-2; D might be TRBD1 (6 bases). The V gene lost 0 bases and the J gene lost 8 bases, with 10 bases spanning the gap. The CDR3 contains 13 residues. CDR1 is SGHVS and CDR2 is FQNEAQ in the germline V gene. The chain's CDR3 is CASSLASQGGYTF. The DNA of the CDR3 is TGTGCCAGCAGCTTAGCATCCCAGGGGGGCTACACCTTC. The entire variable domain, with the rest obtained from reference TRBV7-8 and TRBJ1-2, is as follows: GAGVSQSPRYKVAKRGQDVALRCDPISGHVSLFWYQQALGQGPEFLTYFQNEAQLDKSGLPSDRFFAERPEGSVSTLKIQRTQQEDSAVYLCASSLASQGGYTFGSGTRLTVV.

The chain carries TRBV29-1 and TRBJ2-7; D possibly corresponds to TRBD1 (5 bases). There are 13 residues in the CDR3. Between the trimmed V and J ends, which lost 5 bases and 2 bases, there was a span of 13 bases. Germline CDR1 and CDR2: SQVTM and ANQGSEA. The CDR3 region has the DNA TGCAGCGTTAGTGACAGACGCACCTACGAGCAGTACTTC. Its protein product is CSVSDRRTYEQYF.

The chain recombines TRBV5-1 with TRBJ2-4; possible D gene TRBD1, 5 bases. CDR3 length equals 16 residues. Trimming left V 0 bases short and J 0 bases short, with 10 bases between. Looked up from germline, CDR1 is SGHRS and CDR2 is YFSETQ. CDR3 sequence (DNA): TGCGCCAGCAGCTTGGGGGAACAGGTAGCCAAAAACATTCAGTACTTC. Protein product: CASSLGEQVAKNIQYF.